A single sample gave rise to the 21 T cell receptor beta chains below, sequenced in a study of blood T cell repertoires in COVID-19. Produced via immunoSEQ multiplex PCR; TCRdb's table is partial and in-frame only. The table lists 200,000 to 300,000 clones, approximately 85% of them singletons. The sequencing input was PBMCs or T cells enriched from blood (not recorded which). Source of these receptors: a woman aged 45-59 years with acute COVID-19.

The V call is TRBV9, the J call TRBJ1-3; a weak D match, TRBD1 (6 bases). Between the trimmed V and J ends, which lost 2 bases and 4 bases, there was a span of 13 bases. Germline CDR1 reads SGDLS; CDR2 reads YYNGEE. The CDR3 is 15 residues long. CDR3 residues: CASSVNWGPGNTIYF. The CDR3, as DNA: TGTGCCAGCAGCGTTAACTGGGGGCCGGGAAACACCATATATTTT.

The chain carries TRBV3-1 (or the pseudogene TRBV3-2) and TRBJ1-1, with a weak D call TRBD1 (5 bases). There are 14 residues in the CDR3. V lost 1 base to trimming and J lost 8 bases, with 14 bases between them. The germline V gene encodes CDR1 LGHDT and CDR2 YNNKEL (reference sequence). For the CDR3, the DNA is TGTGCCAGCAGCCAAGTTTCTAGGGGCGGAGAAGCTTTCTTT. The encoded protein is CASSQVSRGGEAFF.

This clone was detected once. The chain links TRBV24-1 to TRBJ2-1; 15 bases align to TRBD2. Germline V gene data show CDR1 as KGHDR and CDR2 as SFDVKD. V was clipped by 3 bases and J by 9 bases; unmatched bases: 8. The CDR3 extends over 17 amino acids. The CDR3 protein is CATSDRTSGGGQGEQFF. The CDR3, as DNA: TGTGCCACCAGTGATAGGACTAGCGGGGGGGGCCAGGGTGAGCAGTTCTTC.

This chain joins TRBV29-1 and TRBJ1-1; 9 positions agree with TRBD1. Germline values: CDR1 SQVTM, CDR2 ANQGSEA. This CDR3 contains 13 residues. V gave up 7 bases and J gave up 4 bases; unmatched junction bases: 7. This CDR3 is CSAHKTGGTEAFF. Here the CDR3 DNA reads TGCAGCGCTCATAAGACAGGGGGCACTGAAGCTTTCTTT.

V is TRBV28 and J is TRBJ1-5; D unclear. Germline V gene data show CDR1 as MDHEN and CDR2 as SYDVKM. CDR3 length: 12 residues. Trimming pared 5 bases from V and 4 bases from J, leaving 6 bases between. The CDR3 DNA reads TGTGCCAGCAGTCCGGAGAATCAGCCCCAGCATTTT. Amino acid sequence: CASSPENQPQHF.

The chain links TRBV5-1 to TRBJ2-1; D is ambiguous. V was clipped by 2 bases and J by 8 bases, with 5 bases between them. Germline loops: CDR1 SGHRS, CDR2 YFSETQ. The CDR3 is 11 residues long. The CDR3 DNA reads as TGCGCCAGCAGCTTTGGGCATGAGCAGTTCTTC. This gives the protein CASSFGHEQFF.

CDR3: CASSSPVGGGAREKLFF. CDR3 DNA sequence: TGTGCCAGCAGCTCACCCGTGGGTGGGGGGGCACGAGAAAAACTGTTTTTT. The chain employs TRBV7-2 and TRBJ1-4; D perhaps matches TRBD1 (6 bases). The germline V gene encodes CDR1 SGHTA and CDR2 FQGNSA. Trimming left V 4 bases short and J 8 bases short, with 23 bases between. The CDR3 spans 17 residues.

This clone occurred once. V usage is TRBV19 and J usage is TRBJ2-1; 9 bases are shared with TRBD1. This CDR3 contains 13 residues. V shed 5 bases, J shed 11 bases, and the junction held 7 bases outside the gene matches. Germline CDR1 reads LNHDA; CDR2 reads SQIVND (reference sequence). As DNA, the CDR3 is TGTGCCAGTAGTGCGACACAGGGGGCCCAGCAGTTCTTC. Translating it yields CASSATQGAQQFF.

This chain uses TRBV11-1 with TRBJ1-1, with D possibly TRBD1 on 6 matching bases. The V gene's germline CDR1 is SGHAT and CDR2 FQDESV (reference sequence). V was trimmed by 2 bases and J by 3 bases, leaving 10 bases between them. The CDR3 has 14 residues. The CDR3 coding sequence is TGTGCCAGCAGCTTAAGCACAGGGCACACTGAAGCTTTCTTT. Translating gives CASSLSTGHTEAFF.

The CDR3 DNA reads as TGTGCCAGCTCACCACCGGGACAGGGGGGTTCACCCCTCCACTTT. Translated: CASSPPGQGGSPLHF. The J gene is TRBJ1-6, the V gene TRBV18, with 11 positions matching TRBD1. CDR1 KGHSH and CDR2 LQKENI come from the germline V gene. V dropped 0 bases and J dropped 9; count of bases not matched to a gene: 1. This CDR3 has 15 amino acids.

The chain is built from TRBV30 and TRBJ1-2; D possibly corresponds to TRBD1 (6 bases). From germline, CDR1 is GTSNPN and CDR2 SVGIG (reference sequence). Trimming stripped 0 bases from V and 2 bases from J, with 16 bases between. This CDR3 has 16 residues. As DNA, the CDR3 is TGTGCCTGGAGTGTATGGGGGGGGCGTGCGAACTATGGCTACACCTTC. It specifies CAWSVWGGRANYGYTF.

In its sample, this clone was seen once. This sequence joins TRBV5-1 and TRBJ2-2; the D gene is possibly TRBD1 (8 bases). This CDR3 has 16 residues. Trimming removed 3 bases at V and 6 bases at J, with 18 bases between. Germline loops: CDR1 SGHRS, CDR2 YFSETQ. The CDR3 sequence is CASSWVTGDYAGELFF. The DNA for the CDR3 is TGCGCCAGCAGCTGGGTGACAGGGGACTACGCCGGGGAGCTGTTTTTT.

This chain joins TRBV13 and TRBJ1-2; a possible D gene is TRBD1 (6 bases). Germline CDR1 and CDR2: PRHDT and FYEKMQ (reference sequence). This CDR3 comprises 15 residues. Trimming took off 5 bases at V and 5 bases at J, with 18 bases between the two ends. CDR3 sequence (DNA): TGTGCCAGCAGCCCGGGAAGGGGGGGGAGGTATGGCTACACCTTC. This codes for CASSPGRGGRYGYTF.

This chain uses TRBV7-6 with TRBJ2-5; TRBD1 is a possible D gene (6 bases). The CDR3 covers 14 residues. The germline V and J ends were trimmed by 5 bases and 4 bases, with 14 bases remaining between them. Germline V gene lookup returns CDR1 SGHVS and CDR2 FNYEAQ. The CDR3 sequence: CASSPNRVGETQYF. The CDR3 DNA follows: TGTGCCAGCAGCCCTAACAGGGTAGGAGAGACCCAGTACTTC.

The chain recombines TRBV25-1 with TRBJ2-1; TRBD1 matches 10 bases. This CDR3 region has 16 residues. V shed 2 bases, J shed 6 bases, and the junction held 7 bases outside the gene matches. Germline V lookup: CDR1 MGHDK, CDR2 SYGVNS. CDR3 in amino acids: CASSEPGQGSVNEQFF. The CDR3 DNA is TGTGCCAGCAGTGAACCGGGACAGGGGTCAGTCAATGAGCAGTTCTTC.

This clone has a single count. The V gene is TRBV30, the J gene TRBJ1-2; D is unresolved. Trimming stripped 0 bases from V and 6 bases from J, with 11 bases between. From germline, CDR1 is GTSNPN and CDR2 SVGIG (reference sequence). The CDR3 is 13 amino acids. The CDR3 DNA follows: TGTGCCTGGAGTGTAGAGGGCCCGGATGGCTACACCTTC. Its protein product is CAWSVEGPDGYTF. The full variable domain, its missing parts supplied by reference TRBV30 and TRBJ1-2, is SQTIHQWPATLVQPVGSPLSLECTVEGTSNPNLYWYRQAAGRGLQLLFYSVGIGQISSEVPQNLSASRPQDRQFILSSKKLLLSDSGFYLCAWSVEGPDGYTFGSGTRLTVV.

This chain uses TRBV19 with TRBJ2-7, with 7 bases fitting TRBD1. Trimming took 4 bases from V and 6 from J; bases not matched to a gene: 9. The CDR3 is 14 residues long. Germline CDR1 and CDR2: LNHDA and SQIVND (reference sequence). CDR3 loop: CASSKHRGASEQYF. The CDR3 nucleotides read TGTGCCAGTAGTAAGCACAGGGGAGCGTCCGAGCAGTACTTC.

This chain joins TRBV7-2 and TRBJ1-5; D is perhaps TRBD1 (5 bases). CDR1 and CDR2 (germline): SGHTA, FQGNSA. Deletions cut 5 bases from V and 0 bases from J, with 11 bases between. The CDR3 spans 15 residues. The CDR3 loop reads CASSPPGNSNQPQHF. In DNA form, the CDR3 reads TGTGCCAGCAGCCCCCCAGGGAATAGCAATCAGCCCCAGCATTTT.

This clone appeared a few times. This rearrangement joins TRBV4-3 to TRBJ1-5; D is undetermined. From germline, CDR1 is LGHNA and CDR2 YSLEER. V was trimmed by 0 bases and J by 5 bases, leaving 11 bases between them. CDR3 size: 15 residues. The CDR3 spells CASSQDSGGHQPQHF. The CDR3 nucleotides are TGCGCCAGCAGCCAAGATAGCGGAGGGCATCAGCCCCAGCATTTT.

This clone was observed a single time. The gene calls are TRBV7-2 and TRBJ2-5; 7 bases are a match to TRBD2. The CDR3 runs 16 residues. The V gene's germline CDR1 is SGHTA and CDR2 FQGNSA. Trimming removed 4 bases from V and 5 bases from J; junction bases left unmatched: 13. The CDR3 spells CASSSNIGLGSETQYF. The CDR3 nucleotides are TGTGCCAGCAGCTCTAATATCGGACTAGGGTCGGAGACCCAGTACTTC.

CDR3 sequence reads: CASSDAVQDTQYF. The CDR3 DNA follows: TGCGCCAGCAGTGACGCGGTTCAAGATACGCAGTATTTT. The V call is TRBV10-1, the J call TRBJ2-3; the D is unclear. The CDR3 contains 13 residues. Germline V lookup: CDR1 WNHNN, CDR2 SYGVQD (reference sequence). V lost 3 bases to trimming and J lost 5 bases, with 9 bases between them.